This T cell receptor (beta chain) was profiled in a study of blood T cell repertoires in COVID-19. Study summary: The samples span acute and convalescent COVID-19 from the United States, Italy and Spain. PBMCs, B-cell-depleted T cells, or T cells were the source of the cDNA or gDNA that made up the material.

The CDR3 has 19 residues. CDR1 and CDR2 from the germline V gene are MNHNS and SASEGT. V lost 3 bases, J lost 1 base, and 16 bases stayed unmatched. Authors' analysis steps: Estimates of nucleated cell counts were drawn from the amplification of reference gene primers. Profiling relied on immunoSEQ multiplex PCR, and the TCRdb table lists in-frame clones only, not all of them. That table gives V, J and clone size, and the DNA gave D and trimming. The table records some 300,000 clones, roughly 90% of them present only once. Seattle patient enrollment occurred during active infection, with longitudinal follow-up thereafter.

The chain joins TRBV6-1 to TRBJ1-1; 8 positions match TRBD1. The sequence came from a woman in her 40s with COVID-19, enrolled during active disease. The sequencing input was peripheral blood. CDR3 region: CASSDLSFDRGLRNTEAFF. The CDR3 nucleotides read TGTGCCAGCAGTGATCTCTCTTTCGACAGGGGACTTAGGAACACTGAAGCTTTCTTT.